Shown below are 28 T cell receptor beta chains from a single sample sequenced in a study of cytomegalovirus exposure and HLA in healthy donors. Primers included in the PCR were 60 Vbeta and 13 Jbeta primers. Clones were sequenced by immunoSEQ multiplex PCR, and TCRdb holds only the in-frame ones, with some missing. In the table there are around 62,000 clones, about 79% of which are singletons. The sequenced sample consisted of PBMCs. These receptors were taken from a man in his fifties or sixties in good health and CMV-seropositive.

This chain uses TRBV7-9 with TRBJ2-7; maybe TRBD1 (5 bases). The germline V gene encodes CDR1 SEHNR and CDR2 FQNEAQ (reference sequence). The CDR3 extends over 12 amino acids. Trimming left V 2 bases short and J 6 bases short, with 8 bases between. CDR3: CASSLSQGEQYF. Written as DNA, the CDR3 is TGTGCCAGCAGCTTAAGCCAGGGCGAGCAGTACTTC.

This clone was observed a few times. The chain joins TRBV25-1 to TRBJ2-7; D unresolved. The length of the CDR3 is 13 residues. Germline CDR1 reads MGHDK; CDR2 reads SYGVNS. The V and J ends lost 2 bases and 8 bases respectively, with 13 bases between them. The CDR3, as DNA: TGTGCCAGCAGTGAAAGGAACCAGGTCCAGCAGTACTTC. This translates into CASSERNQVQQYF.

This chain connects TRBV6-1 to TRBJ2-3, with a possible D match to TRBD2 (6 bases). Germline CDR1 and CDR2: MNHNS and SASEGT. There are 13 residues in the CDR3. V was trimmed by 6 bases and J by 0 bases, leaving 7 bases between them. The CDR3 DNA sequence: TGTGCCAGCAGGACTAGTAGCACAGATACGCAGTATTTT. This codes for CASRTSSTDTQYF.

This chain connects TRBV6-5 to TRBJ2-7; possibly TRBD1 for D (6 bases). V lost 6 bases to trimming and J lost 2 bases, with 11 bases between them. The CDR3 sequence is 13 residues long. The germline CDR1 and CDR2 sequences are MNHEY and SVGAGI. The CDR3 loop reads CASRGTGTYEQYF. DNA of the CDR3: TGTGCCAGCAGGGGTACAGGGACCTACGAGCAGTACTTC.

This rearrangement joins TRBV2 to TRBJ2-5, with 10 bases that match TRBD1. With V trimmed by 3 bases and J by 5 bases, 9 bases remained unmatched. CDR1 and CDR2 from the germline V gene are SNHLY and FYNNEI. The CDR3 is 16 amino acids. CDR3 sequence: CASSDRDRGSGETQYF. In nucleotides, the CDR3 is TGTGCCAGCAGTGATAGGGACAGGGGTTCGGGTGAGACCCAGTACTTC. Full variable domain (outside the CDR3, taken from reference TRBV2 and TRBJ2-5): EPEVTQTPSHQVTQMGQEVILRCVPISNHLYFYWYRQILGQKVEFLVSFYNNEISEKSEIFDDQFSVERPDGSNFTLKIRSTKLEDSAMYFCASSDRDRGSGETQYFGPGTRLLVL.

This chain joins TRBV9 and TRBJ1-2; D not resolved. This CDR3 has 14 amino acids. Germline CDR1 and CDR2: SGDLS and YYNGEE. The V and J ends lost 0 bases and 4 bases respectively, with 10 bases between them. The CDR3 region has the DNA TGTGCCAGCAGCGTAGCCACTACCGGCTATGGCTACACCTTC. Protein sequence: CASSVATTGYGYTF.

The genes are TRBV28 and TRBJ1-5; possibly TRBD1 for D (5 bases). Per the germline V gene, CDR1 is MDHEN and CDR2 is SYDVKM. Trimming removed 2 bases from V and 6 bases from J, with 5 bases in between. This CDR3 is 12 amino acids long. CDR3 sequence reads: CASSLQGQPQHF. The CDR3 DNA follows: TGTGCCAGCAGTTTACAGGGTCAGCCCCAGCATTTT.

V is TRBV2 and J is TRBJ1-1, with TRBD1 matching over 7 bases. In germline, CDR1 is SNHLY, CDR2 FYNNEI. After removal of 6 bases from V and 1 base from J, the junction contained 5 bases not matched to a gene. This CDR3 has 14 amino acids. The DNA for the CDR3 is TGTGCCAGCAGCCTGACAGGGACGAACACTGAAGCTTTCTTT. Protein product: CASSLTGTNTEAFF.

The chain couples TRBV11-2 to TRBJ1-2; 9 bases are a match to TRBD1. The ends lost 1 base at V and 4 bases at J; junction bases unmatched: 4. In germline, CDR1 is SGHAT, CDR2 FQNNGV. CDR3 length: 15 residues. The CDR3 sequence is CASSLVRTGVYGYTF. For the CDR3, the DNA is TGTGCCAGCAGCTTAGTACGGACAGGGGTCTATGGCTACACCTTC.

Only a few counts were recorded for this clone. The CDR3 loop is CASSWTSGGAYTQYF. The DNA of the CDR3 is TGTGCCAGCAGCTGGACTAGCGGGGGCGCATATACGCAGTATTTT. J is TRBJ2-3 and V is TRBV14, with TRBD2 matching 13 bases. CDR3 length: 15 residues. Germline CDR1 reads SGHDN; CDR2 reads FVKESK. Losses at the gene ends were 5 bases for V and 7 bases for J; bases not matched to a gene: 6.

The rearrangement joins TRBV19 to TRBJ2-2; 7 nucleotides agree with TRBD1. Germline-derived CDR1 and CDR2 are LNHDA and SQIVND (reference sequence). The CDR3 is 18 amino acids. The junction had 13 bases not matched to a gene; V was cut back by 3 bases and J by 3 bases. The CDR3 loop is CASSMTSTGMFDTGELFF. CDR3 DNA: TGTGCCAGTAGTATGACATCGACAGGGATGTTCGACACCGGGGAGCTGTTTTTT.

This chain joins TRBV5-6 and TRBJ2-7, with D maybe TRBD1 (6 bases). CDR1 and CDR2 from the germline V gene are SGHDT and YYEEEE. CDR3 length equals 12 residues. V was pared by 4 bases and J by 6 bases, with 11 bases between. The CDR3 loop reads CASSQGIGEQYF. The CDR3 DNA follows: TGTGCCAGCAGCCAGGGGATAGGCGAGCAGTACTTC.

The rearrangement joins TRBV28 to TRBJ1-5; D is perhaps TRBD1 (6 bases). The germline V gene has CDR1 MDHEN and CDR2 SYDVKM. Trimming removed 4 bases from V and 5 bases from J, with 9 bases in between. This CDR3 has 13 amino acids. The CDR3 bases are TGTGCCAGCAGTTCAGGGGAGTATCAGCCCCAGCATTTT. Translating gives CASSSGEYQPQHF.

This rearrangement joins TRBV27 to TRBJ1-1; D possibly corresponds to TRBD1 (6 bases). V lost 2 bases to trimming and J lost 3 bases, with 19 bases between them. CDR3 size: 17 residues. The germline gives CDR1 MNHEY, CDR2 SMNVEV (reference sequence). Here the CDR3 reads CASSLQGRRGPYTEAFF. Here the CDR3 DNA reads TGTGCCAGCAGTTTACAGGGGAGAAGGGGACCGTACACTGAAGCTTTCTTT.

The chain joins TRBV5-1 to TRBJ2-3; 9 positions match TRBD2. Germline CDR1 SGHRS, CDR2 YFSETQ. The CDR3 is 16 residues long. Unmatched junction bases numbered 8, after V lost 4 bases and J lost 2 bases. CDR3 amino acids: CASSRGPSGNTDTQYF. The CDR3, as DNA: TGCGCCAGCAGCCGCGGGCCTAGCGGGAACACAGATACGCAGTATTTT. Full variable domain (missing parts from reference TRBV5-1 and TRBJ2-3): KAGVTQTPRYLIKTRGQQVTLSCSPISGHRSVSWYQQTPGQGLQFLFEYFSETQRNKGNFPGRFSGRQFSNSRSEMNVSTLELGDSALYLCASSRGPSGNTDTQYFGPGTRLTVL.

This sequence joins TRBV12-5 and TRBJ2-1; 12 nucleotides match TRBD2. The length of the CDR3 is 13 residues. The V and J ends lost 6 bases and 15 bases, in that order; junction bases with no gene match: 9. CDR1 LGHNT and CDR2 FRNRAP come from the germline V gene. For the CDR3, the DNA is TGTGCTAGTGGCCCCGACCTAGCGGGGGGGGTGTTCTTC. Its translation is CASGPDLAGGVFF.

This CDR3 is CASSSTLVGEGSGNTIYF. DNA of the CDR3: TGTGCCAGCAGTTCCACCTTAGTCGGGGAAGGCTCTGGAAACACCATATATTTT. This rearrangement joins TRBV7-9 to TRBJ1-3; the D is unclear. Germline values: CDR1 SEHNR, CDR2 FQNEAQ (reference sequence). The ends were cut back, 6 bases at V and 0 bases at J, with 21 bases in the middle. CDR3 length: 18 residues.

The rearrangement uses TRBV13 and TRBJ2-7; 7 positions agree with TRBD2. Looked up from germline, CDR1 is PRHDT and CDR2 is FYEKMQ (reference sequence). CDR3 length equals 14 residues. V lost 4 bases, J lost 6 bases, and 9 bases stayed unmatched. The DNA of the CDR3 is TGTGCCAGCAGCTACGGGACTACTGGAACCGAGCAGTACTTC. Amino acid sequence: CASSYGTTGTEQYF.

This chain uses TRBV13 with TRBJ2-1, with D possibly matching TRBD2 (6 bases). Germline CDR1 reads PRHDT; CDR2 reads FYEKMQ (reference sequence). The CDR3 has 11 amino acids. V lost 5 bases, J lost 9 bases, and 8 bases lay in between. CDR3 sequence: CASSRDFEQFF. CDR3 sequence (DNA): TGTGCCAGCAGCCGGGACTTTGAGCAGTTCTTC.

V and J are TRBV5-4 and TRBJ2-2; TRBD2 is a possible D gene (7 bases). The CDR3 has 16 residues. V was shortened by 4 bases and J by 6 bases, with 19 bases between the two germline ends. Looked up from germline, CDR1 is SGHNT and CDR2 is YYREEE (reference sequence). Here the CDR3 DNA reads TGTGCCAGCAGCCCGTTTGTGGGGGGGGCCCCCGGGGAGCTGTTTTTT. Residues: CASSPFVGGAPGELFF.

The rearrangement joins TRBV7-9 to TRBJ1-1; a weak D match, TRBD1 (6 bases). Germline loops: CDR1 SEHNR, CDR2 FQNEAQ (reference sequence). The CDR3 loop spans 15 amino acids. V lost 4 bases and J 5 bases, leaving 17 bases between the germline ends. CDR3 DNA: TGTGCCAGCAGCTGGGCGTCGCAGGGGTCGACTGAAGCTTTCTTT. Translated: CASSWASQGSTEAFF. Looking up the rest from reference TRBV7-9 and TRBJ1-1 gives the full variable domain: DTGVSQNPRHKITKRGQNVTFRCDPISEHNRLYWYRQTLGQGPEFLTYFQNEAQLEKSRLLSDRFSAERPKGSFSTLEIQRTEQGDSAMYLCASSWASQGSTEAFFGQGTRLTVV.

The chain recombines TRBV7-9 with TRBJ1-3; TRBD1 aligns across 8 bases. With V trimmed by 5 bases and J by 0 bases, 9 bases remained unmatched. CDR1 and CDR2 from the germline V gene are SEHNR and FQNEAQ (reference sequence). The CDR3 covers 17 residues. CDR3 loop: CASSPGQATYSGNTIYF. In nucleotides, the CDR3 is TGTGCCAGCAGCCCGGGACAGGCGACATACTCTGGAAACACCATATATTTT.

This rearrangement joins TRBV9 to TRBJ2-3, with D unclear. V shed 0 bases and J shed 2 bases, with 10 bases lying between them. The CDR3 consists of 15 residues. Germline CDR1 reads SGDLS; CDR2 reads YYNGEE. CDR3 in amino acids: CASSVGGSNTDTQYF. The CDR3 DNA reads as TGTGCCAGCAGCGTAGGCGGTTCTAACACAGATACGCAGTATTTT.

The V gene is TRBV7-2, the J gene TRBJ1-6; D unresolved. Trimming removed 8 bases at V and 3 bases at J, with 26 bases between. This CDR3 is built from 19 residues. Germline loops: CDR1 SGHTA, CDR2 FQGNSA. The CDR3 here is CASSRDGGRTSLYNSPLHF. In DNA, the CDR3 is TGTGCCAGCTCCCGGGATGGAGGGAGGACGTCCCTCTATAATTCACCCCTCCACTTT.

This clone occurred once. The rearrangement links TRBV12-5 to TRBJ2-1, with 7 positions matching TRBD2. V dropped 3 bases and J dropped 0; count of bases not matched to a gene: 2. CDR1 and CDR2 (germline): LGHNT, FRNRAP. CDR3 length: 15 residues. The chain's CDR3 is CASGLAGSSYNEQFF. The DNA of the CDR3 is TGTGCTAGTGGTTTAGCGGGGAGCTCCTACAATGAGCAGTTCTTC. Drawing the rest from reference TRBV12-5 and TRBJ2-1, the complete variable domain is DARVTQTPRHKVTEMGQEVTMRCQPILGHNTVFWYRQTMMQGLELLAYFRNRAPLDDSGMPKDRFSAEMPDATLATLKIQPSEPRDSAVYFCASGLAGSSYNEQFFGPGTRLTVL.

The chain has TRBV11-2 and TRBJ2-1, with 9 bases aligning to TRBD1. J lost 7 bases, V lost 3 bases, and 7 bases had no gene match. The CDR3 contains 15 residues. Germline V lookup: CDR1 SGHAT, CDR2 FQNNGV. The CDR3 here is CASSFGQGQGNEQFF. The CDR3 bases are TGTGCCAGCAGCTTCGGACAGGGGCAGGGGAATGAGCAGTTCTTC.

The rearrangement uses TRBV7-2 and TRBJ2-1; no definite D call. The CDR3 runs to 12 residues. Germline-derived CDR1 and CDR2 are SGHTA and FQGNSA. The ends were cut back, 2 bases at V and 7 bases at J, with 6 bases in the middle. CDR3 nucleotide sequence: TGTGCCAGCAGCTTATATGTTAATGAGCAGTTCTTC. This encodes CASSLYVNEQFF.

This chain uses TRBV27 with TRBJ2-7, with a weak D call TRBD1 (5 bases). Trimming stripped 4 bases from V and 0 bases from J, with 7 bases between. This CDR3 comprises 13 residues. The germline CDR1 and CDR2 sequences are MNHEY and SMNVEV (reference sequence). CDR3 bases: TGTGCCAGCAGTTGGGGCCGCTCCTACGAGCAGTACTTC. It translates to CASSWGRSYEQYF.